The rows below give T cell receptor beta chains drawn from one sample of a study of Ad26.COV2.S vaccination and SARS-CoV-2 variants. TCRdb's table, derived via immunoSEQ multiplex PCR, lists solely in-frame clones and lacks some. This table holds roughly 400,000 clones, approximately 90% found once. The sample consisted of peripheral blood, taken in a trial of Ad26.COV2.S vaccine versus placebo. The origin of the receptors is a person aged 18-60 years who received the Ad26.COV2.S COVID-19 vaccine or a placebo. Both conserved end residues are part of each CDR3. The D gene is left open where the match is weak. Expanded clones get a size class; other rows say once, few or many, or leave the size out.

TRBD1	-	TRBV5-4	15	TRBJ2-3	CASSSKDRALDTQYF	TGTGCCAGCAGCTCCAAGGACAGGGCGCTAGATACGCAGTATTTT
-	-	TRBV19	13	TRBJ1-1	CASSIKGFAEAFF	TGTGCCAGTAGTATCAAGGGTTTCGCTGAAGCTTTCTTT
-	-	TRBV3-1/TRBV3-2	17	TRBJ2-2	CASSQEVYRVEAGELFF	TGTGCCAGCAGCCAAGAAGTTTACAGGGTCGAGGCCGGGGAGCTGTTTTTT
TRBD1	once	TRBV7-9	17	TRBJ1-1	CASSLVTGVSMNTEAFF	TGTGCCAGCAGCTTAGTGACAGGGGTGAGCATGAACACTGAAGCTTTCTTT
-	-	TRBV3-1/TRBV3-2	15	TRBJ2-7	CASSLMGFPPYEQYF	TGTGCCAGCAGCCTCATGGGGTTCCCACCTTACGAGCAGTACTTC
-	-	TRBV27	13	TRBJ2-7	CASSLIGAYEQYF	TGTGCCAGCAGTTTAATCGGGGCCTACGAGCAGTACTTC
-	once	TRBV2	11	TRBJ1-2	CASSEQGHYTF	TGTGCCAGCAGTGAACAGGGCCACTACACCTTC
-	-	TRBV30	17	TRBJ2-3	CAWSTPDSSTSSSTQYF	TGTGCCTGGAGTACCCCGGACAGTTCCACCTCCTCGTCCACGCAGTATTTT
-	-	TRBV27	14	TRBJ2-7	CASSRDDLHYEQYF	TGTGCCAGTTCTCGGGACGATTTACACTACGAGCAGTACTTC
-	-	TRBV12-3/TRBV12-4	13	TRBJ1-2	CASSPFIPYGYTF	TGTGCCAGCAGCCCTTTTATCCCCTATGGCTACACCTTC
-	-	TRBV5-6	16	TRBJ1-2	CASSLGLGGVTGGYTF	TGTGCCAGCAGCTTGGGTTTAGGGGGAGTAACTGGAGGCTACACCTTC
-	-	TRBV3-1/TRBV3-2	17	TRBJ1-3	CASSPLGPGSSGNTIYF	TGTGCCAGCAGCCCCTTGGGGCCCGGGAGCTCTGGAAACACCATATATTTT
TRBD1	-	TRBV19	14	TRBJ1-1	CASSIGDRGTEAFF	TGTGCCAGTAGTATCGGGGACAGGGGCACTGAAGCTTTCTTT
TRBD2	-	TRBV7-8	15	TRBJ2-3	CASSDGEGRADTQYF	TGTGCCAGCAGCGACGGGGAGGGGAGGGCAGATACGCAGTATTTT
TRBD2	once	TRBV10-3	17	TRBJ2-2	CAISESGVAGGTGELFF	TGTGCCATCAGTGAGTCGGGAGTAGCGGGGGGAACCGGGGAGCTGTTTTTT
-	-	TRBV27	13	TRBJ1-1	CASRPGVNTEAFF	TGTGCCAGCAGGCCGGGAGTGAACACTGAAGCTTTCTTT
TRBD1	-	TRBV20-1	14	TRBJ2-5	CSASARGLKETQYF	TGCAGTGCTAGTGCCAGGGGGCTGAAAGAGACCCAGTACTTC
-	once	TRBV28	12	TRBJ2-7	CASSSYRYEQYF	TGTGCCAGCAGTTCCTACAGATACGAGCAGTACTTC
TRBD1	once	TRBV5-5	15	TRBJ1-3	CASSESTGVGNTIYF	TGTGCCAGCAGCGAGTCGACAGGGGTTGGAAACACCATATATTTT
TRBD2	-	TRBV7-2	15	TRBJ2-1	CASSKQGLVPDEQFF	TGTGCCAGCAGCAAGCAGGGACTAGTACCCGATGAGCAGTTCTTC
-	-	TRBV11-2	16	TRBJ2-1	CASSSRPGTSYNEQFF	TGTGCCAGCAGCTCTAGGCCGGGGACCTCCTACAATGAGCAGTTCTTC
-	-	TRBV21-1	13	TRBJ2-4	CASGGHPKNIQYF	TGTGCCAGCGGGGGACATCCAAAAAACATTCAGTACTTC
TRBD1	-	TRBV30	15	TRBJ1-1	CAWTRQGLKNTEAFF	TGTGCCTGGACCCGACAGGGACTAAAGAACACTGAAGCTTTCTTT
TRBD1	-	TRBV12-5	15	TRBJ1-5	CASGPGTGYVQPQHF	TGTGCTAGTGGGCCAGGGACAGGTTATGTTCAGCCCCAGCATTTT
-	-	TRBV27	13	TRBJ2-7	CASSLSGPYEQYF	TGTGCCAGCAGTCTTTCAGGGCCCTACGAGCAGTACTTC
-	-	TRBV4-1	17	TRBJ1-2	CASSQALRRGDDYGYTF	TGCGCCAGCAGCCAAGCGTTAAGGCGGGGGGATGACTATGGCTACACCTTC
-	-	TRBV11-2	13	TRBJ2-7	CASSLKRAGEQYF	TGTGCCAGCAGCTTAAAACGGGCCGGCGAGCAGTACTTC
TRBD1	-	TRBV15	13	TRBJ1-2	CATLDRGPYGYTF	TGTGCCACCCTGGACAGGGGACCCTATGGCTACACCTTC
TRBD1	-	TRBV6-6	16	TRBJ1-6	CASRGRDSVTNSPLHF	TGTGCCAGCAGAGGGCGGGACAGTGTGACGAATTCACCCCTCCACTTT
TRBD1	-	TRBV10-3	15	TRBJ2-5	CAISESDRVVETQYF	TGTGCCATCAGTGAGTCGGACAGGGTGGTGGAGACCCAGTACTTC
TRBD1	-	TRBV4-3	18	TRBJ2-2	CASSQAGWGQGLAGELFF	TGCGCCAGCAGCCAAGCGGGTTGGGGACAGGGGCTTGCCGGGGAGCTGTTTTTT
TRBD1	-	TRBV5-1	15	TRBJ2-3	CASSPLSDRTDTQYF	TGCGCCAGCAGCCCACTATCGGACAGGACAGATACGCAGTATTTT
-	-	TRBV7-2	18	TRBJ2-5	CASSLPPWATPIQETQYF	TGTGCCAGCAGCTTACCACCGTGGGCCACCCCAATCCAAGAGACCCAGTACTTC
-	-	TRBV3-1/TRBV3-2	13	TRBJ2-1	CASSQVASSEQFF	TGTGCCAGCAGCCAAGTGGCGTCATCTGAGCAGTTCTTC
TRBD2	-	TRBV11-2	16	TRBJ2-7	CASSLGGLAGRDEQYF	TGTGCCAGCAGCTTAGGGGGACTAGCGGGGAGGGACGAGCAGTACTTC
TRBD1	-	TRBV18	17	TRBJ2-7	CASSLTGGSSISYEQYF	TGTGCCAGCTCACTTACAGGGGGCTCATCCATATCCTACGAGCAGTACTTC
-	-	TRBV5-1	13	TRBJ2-5	CASSLALEETQYF	TGCGCCAGCAGCTTGGCCCTTGAAGAGACCCAGTACTTC